This T cell receptor (beta chain) is from a study of blood T cell repertoires in COVID-19. Trimming left V 1 base short and J 9 bases short, with 7 bases between. Germline V gives CDR1 SEHNR, CDR2 FQNEAQ (reference sequence). The CDR3 has 12 amino acids. Residents of about two dozen US areas, aged roughly 18 to 89 years, made up the participants. Categorization into cohorts depended on clinical history that participants reported. Source study methods: Estimation of nucleated cell counts was performed using reference gene primer amplification. Clones were read by immunoSEQ multiplex PCR, and TCRdb kept only the in-frame ones, dropping some. From that table come the V and J calls and clone size; the DNA was used to work out D and trimming. Altogether some 250,000 clones are present, 90% to 95% being singletons, with the ten largest covering approximately 1.3%.

The sequenced sample was PBMCs or T cells enriched from blood (not recorded which). The genes are TRBV7-9 and TRBJ2-1; tentatively, D is TRBD1 (5 bases). This TCR derives from a human donor in a cohort exposed to, infected with or recovered from COVID-19 (not recorded which). The donor label of this sample is uncertain. The DNA for the CDR3 is TGTGCCAGCAGCTTAGTCAGGGTTGAGCAGTTCTTC. Its translation is CASSLVRVEQFF.